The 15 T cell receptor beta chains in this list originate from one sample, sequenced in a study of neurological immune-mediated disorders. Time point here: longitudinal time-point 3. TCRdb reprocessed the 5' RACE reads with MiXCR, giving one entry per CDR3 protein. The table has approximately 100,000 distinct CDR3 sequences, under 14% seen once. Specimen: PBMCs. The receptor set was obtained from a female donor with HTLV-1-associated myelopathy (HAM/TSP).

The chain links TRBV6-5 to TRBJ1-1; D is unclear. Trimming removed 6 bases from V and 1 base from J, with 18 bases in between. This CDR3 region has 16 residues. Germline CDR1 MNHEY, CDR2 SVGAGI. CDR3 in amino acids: CASRDTLSIRNTEAFF. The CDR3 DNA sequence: TGTGCCAGCAGAGACACTTTATCCATCCGGAACACTGAAGCTTTCTTT.

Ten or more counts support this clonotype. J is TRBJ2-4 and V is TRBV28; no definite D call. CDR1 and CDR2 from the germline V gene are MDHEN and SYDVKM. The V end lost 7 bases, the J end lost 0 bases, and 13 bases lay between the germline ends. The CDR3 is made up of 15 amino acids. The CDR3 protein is CASKSEELAKNIQYF. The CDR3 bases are TGTGCCAGCAAGAGTGAGGAGCTAGCCAAAAACATTCAGTACTTC.

The DNA for the CDR3 is TGTGCCAGCAGTTCTACTACTAGCGACACAGATACGCAGTATTTT. This codes for CASSSTTSDTDTQYF. The chain is built from TRBV6-6 and TRBJ2-3; 7 nucleotides align to TRBD2. The CDR3 is made up of 15 amino acids. With V trimmed by 4 bases and J by 2 bases, 6 bases remained unmatched. The germline gives CDR1 MNHNY, CDR2 SVGAGI (reference sequence).

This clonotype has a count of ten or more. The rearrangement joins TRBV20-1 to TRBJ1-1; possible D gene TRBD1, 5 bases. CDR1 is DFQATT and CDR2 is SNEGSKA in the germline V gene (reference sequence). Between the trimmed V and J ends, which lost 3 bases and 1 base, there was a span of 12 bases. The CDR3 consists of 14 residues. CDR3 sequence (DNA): TGCAGTGCTAGGATGGCAGGGTCGAACACTGAAGCTTTCTTT. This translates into CSARMAGSNTEAFF.

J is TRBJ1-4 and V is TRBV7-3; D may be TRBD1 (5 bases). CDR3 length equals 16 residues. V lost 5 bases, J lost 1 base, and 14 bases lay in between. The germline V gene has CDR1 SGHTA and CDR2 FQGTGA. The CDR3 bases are TGTGCCAGCAGCAACAGGCATCCAGAAACTAATGAAAAACTGTTTTTT. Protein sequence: CASSNRHPETNEKLFF.

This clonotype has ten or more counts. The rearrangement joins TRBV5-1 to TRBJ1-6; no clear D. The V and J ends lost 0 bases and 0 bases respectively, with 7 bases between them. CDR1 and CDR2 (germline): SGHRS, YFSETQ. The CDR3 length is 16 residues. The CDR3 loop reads CASSLDASSYNSPLHF. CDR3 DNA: TGCGCCAGCAGCTTGGATGCGAGCTCCTATAATTCACCCCTCCACTTT.

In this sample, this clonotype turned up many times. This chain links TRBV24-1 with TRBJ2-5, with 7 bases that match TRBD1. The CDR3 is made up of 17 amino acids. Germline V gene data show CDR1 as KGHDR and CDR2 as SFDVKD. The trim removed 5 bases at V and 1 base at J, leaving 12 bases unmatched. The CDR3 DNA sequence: TGTGCCACCAGTGTTCCGGGACAGAGAACACTCCAAGAGACCCAGTACTTC. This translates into CATSVPGQRTLQETQYF.

CDR3 sequence: CASSPRGDTQYF. The CDR3 nucleotides are TGTGCCAGCAGCCCTAGGGGGGATACGCAGTATTTT. The chain couples TRBV7-2 to TRBJ2-3; weak D call: TRBD1 (6 bases). The CDR3 has 12 residues. V was shortened by 5 bases and J by 6 bases, with 9 bases between the two germline ends. Germline CDR1 is SGHTA and CDR2 is FQGNSA.

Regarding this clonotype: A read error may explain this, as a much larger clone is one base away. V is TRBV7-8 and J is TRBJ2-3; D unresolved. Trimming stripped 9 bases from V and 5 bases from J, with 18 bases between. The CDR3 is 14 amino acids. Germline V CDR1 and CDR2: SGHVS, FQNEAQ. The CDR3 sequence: CASLRAPRRDTQYF. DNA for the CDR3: TGTGCCAGTCTCCGGGCGCCCCGCCGAGATACGCAGTATTTT.

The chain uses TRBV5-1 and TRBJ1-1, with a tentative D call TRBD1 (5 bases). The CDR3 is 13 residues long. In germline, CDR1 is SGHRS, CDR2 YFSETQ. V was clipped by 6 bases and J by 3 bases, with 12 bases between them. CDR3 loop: CASNFWGDTEAFF. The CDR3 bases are TGCGCCAGCAACTTTTGGGGGGACACTGAAGCTTTCTTT.

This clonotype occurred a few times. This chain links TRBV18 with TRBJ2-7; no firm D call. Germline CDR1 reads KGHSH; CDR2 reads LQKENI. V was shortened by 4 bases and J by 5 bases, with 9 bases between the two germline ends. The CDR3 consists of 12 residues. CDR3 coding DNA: TGTGCCAGCTCACAAGTGGACCACGAGCAGTACTTC. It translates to CASSQVDHEQYF.

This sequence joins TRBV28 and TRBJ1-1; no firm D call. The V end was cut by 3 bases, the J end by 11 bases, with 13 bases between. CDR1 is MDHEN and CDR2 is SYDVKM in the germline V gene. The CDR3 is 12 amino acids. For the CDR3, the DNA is TGTGCCAGCAGTTTGGGCAAAACTCCGGCTTTCTTT. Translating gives CASSLGKTPAFF. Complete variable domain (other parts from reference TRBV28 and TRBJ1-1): DVKVTQSSRYLVKRTGEKVFLECVQDMDHENMFWYRQDPGLGLRLIYFSYDVKMKEKGDIPEGYSVSREKKERFSLILESASTNQTSMYLCASSLGKTPAFFGQGTRLTVV.

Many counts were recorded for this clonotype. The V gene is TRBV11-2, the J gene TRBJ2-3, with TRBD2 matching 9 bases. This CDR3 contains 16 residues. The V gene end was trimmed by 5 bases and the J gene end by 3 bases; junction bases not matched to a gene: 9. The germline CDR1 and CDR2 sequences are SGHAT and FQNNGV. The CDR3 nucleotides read TGTGCCAGCAGCCCATACGCGGCGGGGGGGACAGATACGCAGTATTTT. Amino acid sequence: CASSPYAAGGTDTQYF.

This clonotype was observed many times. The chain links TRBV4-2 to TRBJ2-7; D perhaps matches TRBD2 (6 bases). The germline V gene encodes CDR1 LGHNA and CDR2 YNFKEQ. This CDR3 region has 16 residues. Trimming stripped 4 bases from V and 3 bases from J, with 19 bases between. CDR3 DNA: TGTGCCAGCAGCCCGCCAAATAGACTAGGAATCTACGAGCAGTACTTC. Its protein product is CASSPPNRLGIYEQYF.

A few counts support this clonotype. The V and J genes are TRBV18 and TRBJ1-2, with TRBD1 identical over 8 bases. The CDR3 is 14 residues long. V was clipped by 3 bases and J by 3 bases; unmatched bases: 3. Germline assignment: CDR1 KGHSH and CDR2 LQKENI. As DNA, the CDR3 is TGTGCCAGCTCACCGTCGACAGGGGACTATGGCTACACCTTC. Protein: CASSPSTGDYGYTF.